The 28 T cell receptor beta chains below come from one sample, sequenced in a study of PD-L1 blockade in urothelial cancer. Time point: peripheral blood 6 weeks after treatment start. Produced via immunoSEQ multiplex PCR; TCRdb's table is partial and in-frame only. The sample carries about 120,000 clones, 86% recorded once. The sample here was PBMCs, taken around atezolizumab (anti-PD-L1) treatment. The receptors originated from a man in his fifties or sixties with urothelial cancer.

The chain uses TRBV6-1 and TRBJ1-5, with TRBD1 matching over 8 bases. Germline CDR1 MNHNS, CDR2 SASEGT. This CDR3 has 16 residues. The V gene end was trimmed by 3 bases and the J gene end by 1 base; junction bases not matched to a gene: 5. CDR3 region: CASSDRDRSSNQPQHF. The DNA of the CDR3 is TGTGCCAGCAGTGACCGGGACAGGTCGAGCAATCAGCCCCAGCATTTT.

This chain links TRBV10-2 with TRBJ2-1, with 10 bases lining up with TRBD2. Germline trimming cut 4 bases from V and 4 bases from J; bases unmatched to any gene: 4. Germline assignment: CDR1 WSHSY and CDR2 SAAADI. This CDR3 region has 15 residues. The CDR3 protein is CASSAPGLAYNEQFF. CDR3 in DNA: TGCGCCAGCAGTGCGCCGGGACTAGCGTACAATGAGCAGTTCTTC.

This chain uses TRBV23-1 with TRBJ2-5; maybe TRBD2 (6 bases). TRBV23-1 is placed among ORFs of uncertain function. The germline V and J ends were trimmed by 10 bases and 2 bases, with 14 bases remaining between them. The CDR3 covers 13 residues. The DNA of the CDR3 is TGCGCCACGTTCCGGGAGATTCAAGAGACCCAGTACTTC. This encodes CATFREIQETQYF.

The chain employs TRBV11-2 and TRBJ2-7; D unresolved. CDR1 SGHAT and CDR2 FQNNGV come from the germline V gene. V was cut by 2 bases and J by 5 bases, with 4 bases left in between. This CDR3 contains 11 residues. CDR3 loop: CASSLYNEQYF. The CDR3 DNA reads TGTGCCAGCAGCTTATATAACGAGCAGTACTTC.

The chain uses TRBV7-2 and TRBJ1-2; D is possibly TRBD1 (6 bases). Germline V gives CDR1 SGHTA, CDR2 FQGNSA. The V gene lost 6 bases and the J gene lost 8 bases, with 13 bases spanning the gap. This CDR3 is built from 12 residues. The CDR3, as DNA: TGTGCCAGCAGTCGTGGACAGCGAGGCTACACCTTC. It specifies CASSRGQRGYTF.

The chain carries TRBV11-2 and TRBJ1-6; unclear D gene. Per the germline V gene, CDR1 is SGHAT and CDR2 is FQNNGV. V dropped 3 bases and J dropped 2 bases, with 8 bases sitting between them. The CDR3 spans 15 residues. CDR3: CASSLITPYNSPLHF. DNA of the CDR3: TGTGCCAGCAGCTTGATTACACCCTATAATTCACCCCTCCACTTT.

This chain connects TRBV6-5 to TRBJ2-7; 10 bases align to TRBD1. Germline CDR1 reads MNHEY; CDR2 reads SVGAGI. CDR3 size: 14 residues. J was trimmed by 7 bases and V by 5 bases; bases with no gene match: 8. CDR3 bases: TGTGCCAGCAGTATGGGGACAGGGGATCGAGAGCAGTACTTC. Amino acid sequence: CASSMGTGDREQYF.

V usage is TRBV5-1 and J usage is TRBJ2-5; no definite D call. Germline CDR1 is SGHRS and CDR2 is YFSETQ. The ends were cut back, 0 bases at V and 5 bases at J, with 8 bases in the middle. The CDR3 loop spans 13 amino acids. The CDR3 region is CASSLDGDETQYF. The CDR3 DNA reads TGCGCCAGCAGCTTGGACGGAGATGAGACCCAGTACTTC.

CDR3: CTSPLQAGGHNTGELFF. CDR3 DNA sequence: TGCACCAGCCCCCTCCAAGCGGGAGGGCACAACACCGGGGAGCTGTTTTTT. The V call is TRBV1, the J call TRBJ2-2; the D call in the table, TRBD2, was not verified against the DNA. TRBV1 is a pseudogene segment. The CDR3 runs to 17 residues.

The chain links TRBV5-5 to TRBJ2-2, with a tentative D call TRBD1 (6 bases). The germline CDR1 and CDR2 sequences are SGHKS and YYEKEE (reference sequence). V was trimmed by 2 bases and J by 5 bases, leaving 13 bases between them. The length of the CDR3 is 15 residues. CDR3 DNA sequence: TGTGCCAGCAGCTTAAGGGACACGGGGACCGGGGAGCTGTTTTTT. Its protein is CASSLRDTGTGELFF.

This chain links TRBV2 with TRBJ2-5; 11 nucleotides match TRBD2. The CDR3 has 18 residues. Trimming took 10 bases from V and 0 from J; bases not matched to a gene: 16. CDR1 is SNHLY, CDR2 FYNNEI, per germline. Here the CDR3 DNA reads TGTGCCAACAAGGAGAGTAGCGGGAGGGCCTGGAACCAAGAGACCCAGTACTTC. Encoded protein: CANKESSGRAWNQETQYF.

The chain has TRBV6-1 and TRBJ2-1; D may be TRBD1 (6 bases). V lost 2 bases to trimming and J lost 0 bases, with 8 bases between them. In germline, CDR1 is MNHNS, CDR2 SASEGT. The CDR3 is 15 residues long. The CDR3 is CASSERGSSYNEQFF. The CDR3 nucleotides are TGTGCCAGCAGTGAAAGGGGGAGCTCCTACAATGAGCAGTTCTTC.

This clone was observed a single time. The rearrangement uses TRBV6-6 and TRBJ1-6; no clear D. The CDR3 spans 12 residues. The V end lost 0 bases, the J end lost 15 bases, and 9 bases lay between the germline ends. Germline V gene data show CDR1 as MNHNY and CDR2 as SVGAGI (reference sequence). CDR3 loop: CASSYSRRVLHF. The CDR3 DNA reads TGTGCCAGCAGTTACTCGAGGAGAGTCCTCCACTTT.

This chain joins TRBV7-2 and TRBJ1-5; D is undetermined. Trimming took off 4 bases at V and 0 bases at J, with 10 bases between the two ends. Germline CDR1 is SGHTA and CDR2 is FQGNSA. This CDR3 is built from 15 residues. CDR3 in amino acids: CASSSLRYSNQPQHF. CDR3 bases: TGTGCCAGCAGCTCACTTCGATATAGCAATCAGCCCCAGCATTTT.

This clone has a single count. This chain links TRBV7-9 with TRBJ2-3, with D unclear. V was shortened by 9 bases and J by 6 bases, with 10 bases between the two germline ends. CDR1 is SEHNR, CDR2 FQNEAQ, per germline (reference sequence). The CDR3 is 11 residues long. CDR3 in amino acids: CASELRDTQYF. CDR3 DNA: TGTGCCAGTGAGCTCAGGGATACGCAGTATTTT.

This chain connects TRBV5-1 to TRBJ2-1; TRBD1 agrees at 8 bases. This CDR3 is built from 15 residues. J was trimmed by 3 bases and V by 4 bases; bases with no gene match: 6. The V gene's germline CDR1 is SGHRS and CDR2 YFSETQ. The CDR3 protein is CASSLTGENYNEQFF. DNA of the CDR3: TGCGCCAGCAGCCTGACAGGGGAAAACTACAATGAGCAGTTCTTC. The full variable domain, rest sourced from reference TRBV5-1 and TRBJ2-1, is KAGVTQTPRYLIKTRGQQVTLSCSPISGHRSVSWYQQTPGQGLQFLFEYFSETQRNKGNFPGRFSGRQFSNSRSEMNVSTLELGDSALYLCASSLTGENYNEQFFGPGTRLTVL.

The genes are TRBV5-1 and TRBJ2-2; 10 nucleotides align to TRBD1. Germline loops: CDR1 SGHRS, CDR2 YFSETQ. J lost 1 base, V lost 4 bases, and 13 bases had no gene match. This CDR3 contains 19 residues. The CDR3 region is CASSTGQGKVRGNTGELFF. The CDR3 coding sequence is TGCGCCAGCAGCACGGGACAGGGGAAGGTACGCGGGAACACCGGGGAGCTGTTTTTT.

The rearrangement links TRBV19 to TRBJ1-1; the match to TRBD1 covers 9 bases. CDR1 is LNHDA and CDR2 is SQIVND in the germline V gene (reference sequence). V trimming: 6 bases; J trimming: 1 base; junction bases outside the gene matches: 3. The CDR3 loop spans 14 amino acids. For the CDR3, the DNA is TGTGCCAGTAGGTTGGACAGGGGGAACACTGAAGCTTTCTTT. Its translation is CASRLDRGNTEAFF.

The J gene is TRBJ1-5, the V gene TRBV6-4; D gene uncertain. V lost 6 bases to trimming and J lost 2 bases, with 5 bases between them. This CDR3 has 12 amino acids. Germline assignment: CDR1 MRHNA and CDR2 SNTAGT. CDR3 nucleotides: TGTGCCAGCAGGAGGGGCAATCAGCCCCAGCATTTT. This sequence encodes CASRRGNQPQHF.

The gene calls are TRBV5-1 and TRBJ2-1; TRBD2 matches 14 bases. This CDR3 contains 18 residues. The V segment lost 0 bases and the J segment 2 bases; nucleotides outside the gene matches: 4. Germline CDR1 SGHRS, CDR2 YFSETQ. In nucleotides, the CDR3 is TGCGCCAGCAGCTTGGGACTAGCGGGAGGGTTAGCCTACAATGAGCAGTTCTTC. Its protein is CASSLGLAGGLAYNEQFF.

CDR3 in DNA: TGCGCCAGCTTTGCGGGAGCGACCGGGGAGCTGTTTTTT. Amino acid sequence: CASFAGATGELFF. This chain links TRBV5-1 with TRBJ2-2; 7 bases align to TRBD2. V lost 7 bases, J lost 5 bases, and 5 bases stayed unmatched. Germline assignment: CDR1 SGHRS and CDR2 YFSETQ. CDR3 length: 13 residues.

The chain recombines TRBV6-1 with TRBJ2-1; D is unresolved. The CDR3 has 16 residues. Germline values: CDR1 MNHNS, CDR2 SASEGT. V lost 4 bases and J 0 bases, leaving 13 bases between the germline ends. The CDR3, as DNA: TGTGCCAGCAGTGTACGACTCACCAGCTCCTACAATGAGCAGTTCTTC. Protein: CASSVRLTSSYNEQFF.

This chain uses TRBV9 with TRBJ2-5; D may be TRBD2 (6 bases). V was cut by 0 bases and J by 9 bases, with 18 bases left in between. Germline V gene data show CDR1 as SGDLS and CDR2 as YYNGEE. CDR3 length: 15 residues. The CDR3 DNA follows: TGTGCCAGCAGCGTAGGTTCTGCGGGGCATCCGGCCCAGTACTTC. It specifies CASSVGSAGHPAQYF.

The CDR3 region is CASGRTGRHGYTF. The CDR3 region has the DNA TGTGCCAGCGGGAGGACAGGGCGCCATGGCTACACCTTC. The chain links TRBV27 to TRBJ1-2; 8 bases map to TRBD1. Germline CDR1 MNHEY, CDR2 SMNVEV (reference sequence). This CDR3 spans 13 amino acids. Germline trimming cut 8 bases from V and 6 bases from J; bases unmatched to any gene: 8.

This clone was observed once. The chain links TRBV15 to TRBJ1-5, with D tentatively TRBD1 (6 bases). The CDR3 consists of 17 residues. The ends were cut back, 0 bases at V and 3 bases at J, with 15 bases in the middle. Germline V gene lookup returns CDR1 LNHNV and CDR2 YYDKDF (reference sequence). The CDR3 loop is CATSRDQGTGSNQPQHF. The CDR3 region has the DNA TGTGCCACCAGCAGAGATCAGGGGACGGGCTCCAATCAGCCCCAGCATTTT. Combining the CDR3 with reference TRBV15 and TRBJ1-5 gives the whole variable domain DAMVIQNPRYQVTQFGKPVTLSCSQTLNHNVMYWYQQKSSQAPKLLFHYYDKDFNNEADTPDNFQSRRPNTSFCFLDIRSPGLGDTAMYLCATSRDQGTGSNQPQHFGDGTRLSIL.

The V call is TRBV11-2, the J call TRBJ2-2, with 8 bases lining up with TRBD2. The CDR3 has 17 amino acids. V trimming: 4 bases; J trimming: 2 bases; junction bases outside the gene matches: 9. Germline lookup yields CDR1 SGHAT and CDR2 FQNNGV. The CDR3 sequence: CASSSPKSGSNTGELFF. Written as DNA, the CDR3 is TGTGCCAGCAGCTCGCCTAAGAGCGGGAGTAACACCGGGGAGCTGTTTTTT.

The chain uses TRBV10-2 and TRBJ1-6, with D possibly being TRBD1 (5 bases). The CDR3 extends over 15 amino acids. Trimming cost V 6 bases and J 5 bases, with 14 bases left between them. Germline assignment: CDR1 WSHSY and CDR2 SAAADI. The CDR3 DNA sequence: TGCGCCAGCAGAAGACAGCAGAGTAATAATTCACCCCTCCACTTT. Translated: CASRRQQSNNSPLHF.

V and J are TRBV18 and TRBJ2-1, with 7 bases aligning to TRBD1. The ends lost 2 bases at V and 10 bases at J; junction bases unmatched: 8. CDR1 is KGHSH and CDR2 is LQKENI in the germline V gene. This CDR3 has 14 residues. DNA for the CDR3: TGTGCCAGCTCACCATCTTCCAGGGGGTGGGAGCAGTTCTTC. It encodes CASSPSSRGWEQFF. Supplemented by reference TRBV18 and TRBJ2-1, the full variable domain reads NAGVMQNPRHLVRRRGQEARLRCSPMKGHSHVYWYRQLPEEGLKFMVYLQKENIIDESGMPKERFSAEFPKEGPSILRIQQVVRGDSAAYFCASSPSSRGWEQFFGPGTRLTVL.